This TCR beta chain was recovered during a study of response to subunit inactivated influenza vaccine. MiXCR, run by TCRdb on the RT-PCR reads, gives a single entry per CDR3 protein. The repertoire includes approximately 730,000 distinct CDR3 sequences, about 15% of them detected once, and 5.5% to 8% sits in the top ten. General study points: The study's authors posited that every seasonal influenza vaccination enlists few new T cells.

The sample holds a few counts of this clonotype. Its antigen is not known. The trim removed 0 bases at V and 4 bases at J, leaving 9 bases unmatched. The CDR3 sequence is 16 residues long. Germline-derived CDR1 and CDR2 are SGHRS and YFSETQ. The chain employs TRBV5-1 and TRBJ1-2, with 7 bases fitting TRBD1. The sequenced sample was PBMCs from blood, obtained less than 15 days before vaccination. The TCR comes from a man aged 45-60 years who received an inactivated influenza vaccine. CDR3 region: CASSLGTGATSYGYTF. CDR3 bases: TGCGCCAGCAGCTTGGGAACAGGGGCCACCTCCTATGGCTACACCTTC.